This is a list of T cell receptor beta chains from one sample in a study of T-cell reconstitution after alpha-beta-depleted transplantation in children. In TCRdb, the PCR reads were re-called with MiXCR into one record per CDR3 protein. The sample holds about 78,000 distinct CDR3 sequences, about 14% seen once. Sample: PBMCs, mostly from graft donor cells, taken 180 days after TCRalphabeta/CD19-depleted stem cell transplant. The source is a male patient under 10 years old who had a stem cell transplant for acute lymphoblastic leukemia, so the T cells may come from the graft donor. The CDR3 runs from the conserved cysteine through the conserved F or W. The D gene is left open where the match is weak. The listing skips clone size in some rows; elsewhere it reads once, few, many or a size class.

len,v_gene,d_gene,j_gene,abundance,CDR3aa,CDR3nt
14,TRBV7-2,.,TRBJ2-5,.,CASSPALGRETQYF,TGTGCCAGCAGCCCCGCCCTGGGGAGGGAGACCCAGTACTTC
13,TRBV7-9,.,TRBJ2-1,many,CASSLLGVNEQFF,TGTGCCAGCAGCTTACTAGGGGTCAATGAGCAGTTCTTC
17,TRBV18,TRBD1,TRBJ1-3,few,CASSLSRQGTNGNTIYF,TGTGCCAGCTCACTATCTCGACAGGGCACGAATGGAAACACCATATATTTT
15,TRBV20-1,TRBD2,TRBJ2-1,.,CSARDRLAVNNEQFF,TGCAGTGCTAGAGATAGACTAGCGGTGAACAATGAGCAGTTCTTC
14,TRBV29-1,.,TRBJ2-3,many,CSVDGLPSTDTQYF,TGCAGCGTTGACGGACTCCCTAGCACAGATACGCAGTATTTT
17,TRBV28,.,TRBJ2-2,few,CASSLRPFGMATGELFF,TGTGCCAGCAGTTTAAGACCCTTTGGGATGGCCACCGGGGAGCTGTTTTTT
15,TRBV5-1,TRBD2,TRBJ2-3,.,CASSWGAGFTDTQYF,TGCGCCAGCAGCTGGGGAGCGGGATTCACAGATACGCAGTATTTT
12,TRBV12-3/TRBV12-4,.,TRBJ2-7,few,CASSLRGSEQYF,TGTGCCAGCAGTTTAAGGGGCAGCGAGCAGTACTTC
16,TRBV20-1,TRBD2,TRBJ2-3,.,CSARDLIAGITDTQYF,TGCAGTGCTAGAGATTTGATAGCGGGGATCACAGATACGCAGTATTTT
12,TRBV29-1,TRBD1,TRBJ1-4,few,CSGTGLNEKLFF,TGCAGCGGGACAGGACTTAATGAAAAACTGTTTTTT
14,TRBV6-5,TRBD1,TRBJ2-7,medium-sized,CASTSYRGPYEQYF,TGTGCCAGCACCTCCTATAGGGGGCCCTACGAGCAGTACTTC
12,TRBV12-3/TRBV12-4,.,TRBJ1-1,few,CASKGANTEAFF,TGTGCCAGCAAAGGAGCGAACACTGAAGCTTTCTTT
13,TRBV18,.,TRBJ1-3,.,CASTDSSGNTIYF,TGTGCCAGCACCGACAGCTCTGGAAACACCATATATTTT
12,TRBV20-1,TRBD1,TRBJ1-1,many,CSVGQGNTEAFF,TGCAGTGTCGGACAGGGGAACACTGAAGCTTTCTTT
15,TRBV18,.,TRBJ2-1,.,CASSDDWGPYNEQFF,TGTGCCAGCTCTGACGACTGGGGACCCTACAATGAGCAGTTCTTC
16,TRBV7-3,.,TRBJ1-5,many,CASSLRPETRNQPQHF,TGTGCCAGCAGCTTAAGGCCGGAGACAAGGAACCAGCCCCAGCATTTT
15,TRBV7-2,.,TRBJ2-2,few,CASSPGPSHTGELFF,TGTGCCAGCAGCCCAGGGCCTAGCCACACCGGGGAGCTGTTTTTT
17,TRBV21-1,.,TRBJ1-1,many,CASNKIGQGSANTEAFF,TGTGCCAGCAACAAAATAGGACAGGGTTCGGCGAACACTGAAGCTTTCTTT
15,TRBV28,.,TRBJ1-5,few,CASSPPRDKYQPQHF,TGTGCCAGCAGTCCCCCCCGGGACAAATATCAGCCCCAGCATTTT
16,TRBV3-1,TRBD2,TRBJ2-5,few,CASSHRLAGGLETQYF,TGTGCCAGCAGCCACCGACTAGCGGGGGGGCTAGAGACCCAGTACTTC